These 10 T cell receptor beta chains share one sample of origin, sequenced in a study of T cells and Merkel cell carcinoma outcomes. The protocol was immunoSEQ multiplex PCR, while the TCRdb copy is restricted to in-frame clones and leaves out a portion. This sample has 14,000 or so clones, with 80% to 95% found just once. The source material was tumor tissue from Merkel cell carcinoma. These receptors came from a human donor with Merkel cell carcinoma.

This clone was seen a handful of times. V gene TRBV4-2 combines with J gene TRBJ2-3; D is uncertain. The germline gives CDR1 LGHNA, CDR2 YNFKEQ. The CDR3 sequence is 12 residues long. Trimming took off 0 bases at V and 4 bases at J, with 2 bases between the two ends. CDR3 coding DNA: TGTGCCAGCAGCCAAGAAGCAGATACGCAGTATTTT. Translating gives CASSQEADTQYF.

The genes are TRBV29-1 and TRBJ1-2, with no clear D. V shed 4 bases and J shed 0 bases, with 3 bases lying between them. CDR1 is SQVTM and CDR2 is ANQGSEA in the germline V gene. The length of the CDR3 is 11 residues. CDR3 sequence: CSVGANYGYTF. CDR3 sequence (DNA): TGCAGCGTTGGGGCTAACTATGGCTACACCTTC.

J is TRBJ2-2 and V is TRBV5-1; D call uncertain. CDR3 size: 14 residues. The V gene lost 1 base and the J gene lost 2 bases, with 6 bases spanning the gap. Germline loops: CDR1 SGHRS, CDR2 YFSETQ. CDR3 protein: CASSLSRNTGELFF. CDR3 coding DNA: TGCGCCAGCAGCTTGAGCAGAAACACCGGGGAGCTGTTTTTT. The entire variable domain, with the rest obtained from reference TRBV5-1 and TRBJ2-2, is as follows: KAGVTQTPRYLIKTRGQQVTLSCSPISGHRSVSWYQQTPGQGLQFLFEYFSETQRNKGNFPGRFSGRQFSNSRSEMNVSTLELGDSALYLCASSLSRNTGELFFGEGSRLTVL.

V and J are TRBV5-1 and TRBJ2-5; tentative D call: TRBD2 (6 bases). Trimming took off 5 bases at V and 3 bases at J, with 11 bases between the two ends. CDR1 is SGHRS, CDR2 YFSETQ, per germline. The CDR3 is made up of 13 amino acids. The DNA of the CDR3 is TGCGCCAGCAGGAATCCGGGGGAAGAGACCCAGTACTTC. Translating gives CASRNPGEETQYF.

This clone appeared a single time. The chain uses TRBV6-1 and TRBJ1-2, with D maybe TRBD1 (5 bases). CDR3 size: 14 residues. Per germline, CDR1 MNHNS and CDR2 SASEGT. This CDR3 reads CAVSGPTWNYGYTF. CDR3 bases: TGTGCTGTCTCAGGGCCCACCTGGAACTATGGCTACACCTTC.

The rearrangement uses TRBV7-9 and TRBJ2-3; D call uncertain. The CDR3 length is 14 residues. Trimming removed 1 base from V and 5 bases from J, with 10 bases in between. Germline values: CDR1 SEHNR, CDR2 FQNEAQ (reference sequence). CDR3 nucleotide sequence: TGTGCCAGCAGCTTAGAGCTCTCGGGAGATACGCAGTATTTT. Translated: CASSLELSGDTQYF.

The chain carries TRBV5-1 and TRBJ2-5; 14 bases map to TRBD2. The CDR3 has 18 amino acids. Trimming took 0 bases from V and 4 from J; bases not matched to a gene: 8. Per the germline V gene, CDR1 is SGHRS and CDR2 is YFSETQ. CDR3 sequence reads: CASSLGLAGGSLTETQYF. The CDR3 DNA follows: TGCGCCAGCAGCTTGGGACTAGCGGGGGGGAGTTTGACAGAGACCCAGTACTTC.

This clone was detected only once. The chain couples TRBV5-1 to TRBJ2-1; the D is unclear. V was shortened by 0 bases and J by 14 bases, with 9 bases between the two germline ends. The CDR3 consists of 11 residues. Germline V gives CDR1 SGHRS, CDR2 YFSETQ. CDR3 residues: CASSLEGRKFF. CDR3 DNA sequence: TGCGCCAGCAGCTTGGAAGGACGGAAGTTCTTC.

The V gene is TRBV7-2, the J gene TRBJ2-4; TRBD2 might be the D (5 bases). CDR3 length: 14 amino acids. The ends were cut back, 5 bases at V and 0 bases at J, with 8 bases in the middle. CDR1 and CDR2 from the germline V gene are SGHTA and FQGNSA. CDR3 protein: CASSLRGAKNIQYF. The CDR3 nucleotides are TGTGCCAGCAGCCTCCGGGGAGCCAAAAACATTCAGTACTTC.

The chain joins TRBV27 to TRBJ1-2; 11 positions match TRBD1. The CDR3 totals 15 residues. Trimming at V came to 6 bases and at J to 6 bases, leaving 9 bases not matched to a gene. Per the germline V gene, CDR1 is MNHEY and CDR2 is SMNVEV (reference sequence). The CDR3 protein is CASRKDRGLTNGYTF. The CDR3 DNA reads as TGTGCCAGCAGGAAGGACAGGGGGCTGACAAATGGCTACACCTTC.